This T cell receptor beta chain was retrieved from a study of cytomegalovirus exposure and HLA in healthy donors. This clone was seen a single time. PCR employed 60 Vbeta and 13 Jbeta primers. The assay was immunoSEQ multiplex PCR, and TCRdb's table has in-frame clones only and misses some. Seen here are around 110,000 clones, 82% observed once, and the top ten hold 1.6%. CDR3 length: 12 residues. Germline CDR1 reads SNHLY; CDR2 reads FYNNEI. Trimming took off 5 bases at V and 0 bases at J, with 4 bases between the two ends. The chain combines TRBV2 with TRBJ1-2; D remains unclear. The sequence derives from a man aged 45-65 years in good health and CMV-seronegative. The source material was PBMCs. CDR3 sequence: CASSLTNYGYTF. The CDR3 nucleotides are TGTGCCAGCAGTCTTACTAACTATGGCTACACCTTC.